This TCR beta chain is drawn from a study of CD8+ T cells in alopecia areata. On the study more broadly: Those treated were given oral tofacitinib at 5 to 10 mg twice daily.

Trimming removed 1 base from V and 0 bases from J; junction bases left unmatched: 7. CDR3 length: 19 residues. Looked up from germline, CDR1 is LGHNA and CDR2 is YNFKEQ. RNA was isolated and reverse transcribed to cDNA, the sequencing template. The data were produced by immunoSEQ multiplex PCR, yet TCRdb's version contains in-frame clones alone and is incomplete. The sample includes 110,000 to 150,000 clones, approximately 50% of them seen just once. The V call is TRBV4-2, the J call TRBJ2-1, with 12 bases aligning to TRBD2. The sequence was obtained from a human donor with alopecia areata. Sample: CD4+ T cells sorted from blood, taken at week 0. CDR3 protein: CASSQVELAGGGSYNEQFF. Here the CDR3 DNA reads TGTGCCAGCAGCCAAGTGGAACTAGCGGGAGGTGGCTCCTACAATGAGCAGTTCTTC.